This entry concerns a single T cell receptor beta chain. This clone's antigen is unknown. Base qualities are not provided; no much larger clone lies one nucleotide away. This specimen belongs to a study of blood T cell repertoires in COVID-19 (dated by TCRdb to about 2020). With regard to the full study: Collaborator samples came from the United States, Italy and Spain and covered acute and convalescent phases of COVID-19. The material from the prospective study consisted of cDNA or gDNA derived from T cells, B-cell-depleted T cells, or PBMCs. The dataset comprised deeply sampled blood TCRbeta repertoires from subjects exposed to, actively infected with, or recovered from COVID-19. The repertoires were released in a freely available public database meant as a resource for research on the immune response to SARS-CoV-2. Samples came from the ongoing ImmuneRACE study (first 160 participants) plus 1,254 subjects from 6 global collaborators. Sample metadata almost always included a de-identified subject ID, COVID-19 status, age in years and sex. Where available, HLA class I and class II types were taken from metadata supplied by the sample provider and were not determined by assay-based typing.

Deletion took 1 base off V and 8 bases off J, with a span of 8 bases between the germline ends. Including the terminal cysteine and phenylalanine, the CDR3 comprises 12 residues. The entry retains the CDR3 DNA only, 36 bases that are in frame from base 1. The immunoSEQ Assay, a bias-controlled multiplex PCR, was used to amplify TCRbeta CDR3 regions from genomic DNA. The study's processing was this. Within the assay, amplification of reference gene primers was used to estimate how many nucleated cells each sample contained. Sequence reads were collapsed and filtered to measure the absolute abundance of every unique TCRbeta CDR3 rearrangement. For each sample, productive Simpson clonality was calculated by taking the square root of Simpson's diversity index across productive rearrangements. What TCRdb holds here is the immuneACCESS table cut down to in-frame rearrangements. Part of the clones is not present; checked against another copy, under half of the missing clones reflect an unresolved V gene, and the others are unexplained. That table is the source of V, J and clone size, and D and trimming were worked out from the DNA. Across this sample there are 200,000 to 250,000 clones, with approximately 80% seen only once. Together, the top ten hold roughly 7.8% of the sample.

One collaborating source in Seattle enrolled patients during active infection and followed them longitudinally through the course of disease. Whole blood was collected in K2EDTA tubes by collaborating institutions according to the institutions' own protocols. For TCRbeta analysis, collaborator samples were shipped as frozen whole blood, as isolated PBMCs, or as DNA extracted from either sample type. The paper's findings and limits, for the study overall: The amount of clinical and demographic metadata varied by source and participant and was provided uncurated.

This TCR was sampled from a woman older than 75 with COVID-19, enrolled during active disease. Recombination linked TRBV12-3 or TRBV12-4 to TRBJ1-2, with no reliable assignment of the D segment. Sequencing was performed on peripheral blood. This receptor has the CDR3 CASSLEQRGYTF. The base sequence is TGTGCCAGCAGTTTAGAACAACGAGGCTACACCTTC.